The sequence of this T cell receptor (beta chain) was determined in a study of blood T cell repertoires in COVID-19. Looking at the study overall: Spain, Italy and the United States supplied samples that represented acute and convalescent COVID-19.

Self-reported history from a screening survey and questionnaire set each donor's cohort. Authors' methods: Reference gene primer amplification in the assay estimated nucleated cell counts. Data came from immunoSEQ multiplex PCR; TCRdb stores just in-frame clones and leaves some out. The D gene and trimming were derived from the DNA, and the V and J assignments and clone size from that table. Of about 220,000 clones listed, about nine tenths were seen once; the top ten hold less than 4.5%. V was shortened by 7 bases and J by 9 bases, with 15 bases between the two germline ends. The V gene's germline CDR1 is LGHDT and CDR2 YNNKEL (reference sequence). The CDR3 is 12 amino acids.

This receptor was identified in a woman between 40 and 55 years old with acute COVID-19. The sample was PBMCs or T cells enriched from blood (not recorded which). V gene TRBV3-1 (or the pseudogene TRBV3-2) combines with J gene TRBJ1-1; D is possibly TRBD1 (5 bases). In DNA, the CDR3 is TGTGCCAGCAATGAAAGGGGTTCACAAGCTTTCTTT. Translation gives CASNERGSQAFF.